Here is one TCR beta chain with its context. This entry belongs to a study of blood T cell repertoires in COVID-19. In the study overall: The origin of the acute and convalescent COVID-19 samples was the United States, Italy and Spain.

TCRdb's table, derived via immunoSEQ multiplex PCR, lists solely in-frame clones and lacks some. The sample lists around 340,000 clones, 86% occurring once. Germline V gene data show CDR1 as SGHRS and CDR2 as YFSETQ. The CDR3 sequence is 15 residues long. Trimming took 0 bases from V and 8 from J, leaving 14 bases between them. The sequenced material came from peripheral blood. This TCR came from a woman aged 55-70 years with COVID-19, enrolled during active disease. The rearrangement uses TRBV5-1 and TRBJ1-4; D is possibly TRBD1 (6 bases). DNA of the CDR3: TGCGCCAGCAGCTTGGGGGCAGGGGCAAGAGAAAAACTGTTTTTT. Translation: CASSLGAGAREKLFF.